This T cell receptor (beta chain) was sequenced in a study of T-cell reconstitution after alpha-beta-depleted transplantation in children (dated by TCRdb to 2016 to 2018). A note on the overall study: Using TCR repertoire profiling, the study followed T-cell immune reconstitution in a quantitative way in children after TCRalphabeta/CD19-depleted allogeneic hematopoietic cell transplantation.

The CDR3 numbers 14 residues from cysteine through phenylalanine. Only the CDR3 DNA stays, 42 bases, in frame from base 1. Sequences SGHVS (CDR1) and FNYEAQ (CDR2) are obtained from the germline V gene. Trimming takes 1 base from V and 5 bases from J, and the germline ends sit 10 bases apart. Sample treatment or condition, as interpreted from the label and publication: allogeneic hematopoietic cell transplantation with graft depleted of TCRalphabeta T cells and CD19 B cells. The transplant recipients were children given TCRalphabeta/CD19-depleted allogeneic hematopoietic cell grafts. The full study reports these points: The high TCRbeta diversity at day 60 in some patients was ascribed to recipient T cells and intrathymic progenitors that had survived conditioning. Over subsequent months, a decline in hyperexpanded clone frequencies was noted, and after one year, T-cell counts and TCRbeta diversity were mostly ascribed to newly produced T cells. The apparently early recovery of alphabetaT-cell counts about two months after transplant reportedly depended on only several hundred rapidly expanded clones that came from non-depleted graft cells.

Details on this clonotype: Its antigen is unknown. No much larger clone exists at a distance of one base, and base qualities are not known.

The library was obtained by PCR. TCRdb names Illumina HiSeq 2500 as the instrument used. TCR library preparation used molecular barcoding, with unique molecular identifiers applied to normalize quantification of the TCRbeta repertoire. Clones were called with MiXCR by TCRdb after fastp trimmed the public reads at Q25, and only in-frame beta chains were retained. Duplicate CDR3 protein sequences are folded into a single record with the most common DNA and genes. Recorded for this sample are 550,000 to 800,000 distinct CDR3 sequences; over 10% of them occurred a single time. 0.65% to 0.9% of the sample is held by the ten biggest clonotypes.

The chain was built from TRBV7-6 and TRBJ2-3; no D gene call is confident. The sample in question was PBMCs, obtained before TCRalphabeta/CD19-depleted stem cell transplant. This receptor was identified in a girl aged 2 to 9 with congenital amegakaryocytic thrombocytopenia, due to receive a stem cell transplant. Here is the DNA: TGTGCCAGCAGCTTAGAATCTTATCAAGATACGCAGTATTTT. The encoded protein is CASSLESYQDTQYF. Extended through the reference TRBV7-6 and TRBJ2-3 proteins, this CDR3 yields the full variable domain: GAGVSQSPRYKVTKRGQDVALRCDPISGHVSLYWYRQALGQGPEFLTYFNYEAQQDKSGLPNDRFSAERPEGSISTLTIQRTEQRDSAMYRCASSLESYQDTQYFGPGTRLTVL.